This TCR beta chain appears in the sequencing data of a study of blood T cell repertoires in COVID-19. Study summary: Collection of acute and convalescent COVID-19 samples took place in the United States, Italy and Spain. PBMCs, B-cell-depleted T cells, or T cells were the source of the cDNA or gDNA that made up the material.

The CDR3 spans 15 residues. The Seattle patients, enrolled during active infection, were followed longitudinally. As processed by the authors: From reference gene primer amplification, estimates of nucleated cell counts were derived. Assay used: immunoSEQ multiplex PCR; TCRdb lists only in-frame clones, some missing. For V, J and clone size, that table is used; D and trimming come from the DNA. The sample yields some 260,000 clones, approximately 88% seen once. This chain joins TRBV21-1 and TRBJ2-7; whether TRBD1, the table's D call, matches the DNA was not checked. TRBV21-1 is an annotated pseudogene. The origin of this receptor is a woman aged 25 to 39 with COVID-19, enrolled during active disease. The sequenced material came from peripheral blood. The DNA for the CDR3 is TGTGCCAGCAGCAAAGACCCAGGGTTGGACTACGAGCAGTACTTC. Translated, it gives CASSKDPGLDYEQYF.